This T cell receptor (beta chain) came from a study of blood T cell repertoires in COVID-19. Followed longitudinally, the Seattle patients had been enrolled during active infection. This CDR3 region has 17 residues. The junction had 16 bases not matched to a gene; V was cut back by 7 bases and J by 2 bases. The germline V gene encodes CDR1 SGHRS and CDR2 YFSETQ. TCRdb keeps only in-frame clones here, not all; method: immunoSEQ multiplex PCR. The data show some 300,000 clones, 90% seen once. The V and J genes are TRBV5-1 and TRBJ2-7, with 9 bases matching TRBD1. This TCR came from a woman in her thirties or forties with COVID-19, enrolled during active disease. Material for sequencing was peripheral blood. The CDR3 nucleotides are TGCGCCAGCCGCCTTAAATCCCCGGGACAGGGAACCTACGAGCAGTACTTC. Encoded protein: CASRLKSPGQGTYEQYF.